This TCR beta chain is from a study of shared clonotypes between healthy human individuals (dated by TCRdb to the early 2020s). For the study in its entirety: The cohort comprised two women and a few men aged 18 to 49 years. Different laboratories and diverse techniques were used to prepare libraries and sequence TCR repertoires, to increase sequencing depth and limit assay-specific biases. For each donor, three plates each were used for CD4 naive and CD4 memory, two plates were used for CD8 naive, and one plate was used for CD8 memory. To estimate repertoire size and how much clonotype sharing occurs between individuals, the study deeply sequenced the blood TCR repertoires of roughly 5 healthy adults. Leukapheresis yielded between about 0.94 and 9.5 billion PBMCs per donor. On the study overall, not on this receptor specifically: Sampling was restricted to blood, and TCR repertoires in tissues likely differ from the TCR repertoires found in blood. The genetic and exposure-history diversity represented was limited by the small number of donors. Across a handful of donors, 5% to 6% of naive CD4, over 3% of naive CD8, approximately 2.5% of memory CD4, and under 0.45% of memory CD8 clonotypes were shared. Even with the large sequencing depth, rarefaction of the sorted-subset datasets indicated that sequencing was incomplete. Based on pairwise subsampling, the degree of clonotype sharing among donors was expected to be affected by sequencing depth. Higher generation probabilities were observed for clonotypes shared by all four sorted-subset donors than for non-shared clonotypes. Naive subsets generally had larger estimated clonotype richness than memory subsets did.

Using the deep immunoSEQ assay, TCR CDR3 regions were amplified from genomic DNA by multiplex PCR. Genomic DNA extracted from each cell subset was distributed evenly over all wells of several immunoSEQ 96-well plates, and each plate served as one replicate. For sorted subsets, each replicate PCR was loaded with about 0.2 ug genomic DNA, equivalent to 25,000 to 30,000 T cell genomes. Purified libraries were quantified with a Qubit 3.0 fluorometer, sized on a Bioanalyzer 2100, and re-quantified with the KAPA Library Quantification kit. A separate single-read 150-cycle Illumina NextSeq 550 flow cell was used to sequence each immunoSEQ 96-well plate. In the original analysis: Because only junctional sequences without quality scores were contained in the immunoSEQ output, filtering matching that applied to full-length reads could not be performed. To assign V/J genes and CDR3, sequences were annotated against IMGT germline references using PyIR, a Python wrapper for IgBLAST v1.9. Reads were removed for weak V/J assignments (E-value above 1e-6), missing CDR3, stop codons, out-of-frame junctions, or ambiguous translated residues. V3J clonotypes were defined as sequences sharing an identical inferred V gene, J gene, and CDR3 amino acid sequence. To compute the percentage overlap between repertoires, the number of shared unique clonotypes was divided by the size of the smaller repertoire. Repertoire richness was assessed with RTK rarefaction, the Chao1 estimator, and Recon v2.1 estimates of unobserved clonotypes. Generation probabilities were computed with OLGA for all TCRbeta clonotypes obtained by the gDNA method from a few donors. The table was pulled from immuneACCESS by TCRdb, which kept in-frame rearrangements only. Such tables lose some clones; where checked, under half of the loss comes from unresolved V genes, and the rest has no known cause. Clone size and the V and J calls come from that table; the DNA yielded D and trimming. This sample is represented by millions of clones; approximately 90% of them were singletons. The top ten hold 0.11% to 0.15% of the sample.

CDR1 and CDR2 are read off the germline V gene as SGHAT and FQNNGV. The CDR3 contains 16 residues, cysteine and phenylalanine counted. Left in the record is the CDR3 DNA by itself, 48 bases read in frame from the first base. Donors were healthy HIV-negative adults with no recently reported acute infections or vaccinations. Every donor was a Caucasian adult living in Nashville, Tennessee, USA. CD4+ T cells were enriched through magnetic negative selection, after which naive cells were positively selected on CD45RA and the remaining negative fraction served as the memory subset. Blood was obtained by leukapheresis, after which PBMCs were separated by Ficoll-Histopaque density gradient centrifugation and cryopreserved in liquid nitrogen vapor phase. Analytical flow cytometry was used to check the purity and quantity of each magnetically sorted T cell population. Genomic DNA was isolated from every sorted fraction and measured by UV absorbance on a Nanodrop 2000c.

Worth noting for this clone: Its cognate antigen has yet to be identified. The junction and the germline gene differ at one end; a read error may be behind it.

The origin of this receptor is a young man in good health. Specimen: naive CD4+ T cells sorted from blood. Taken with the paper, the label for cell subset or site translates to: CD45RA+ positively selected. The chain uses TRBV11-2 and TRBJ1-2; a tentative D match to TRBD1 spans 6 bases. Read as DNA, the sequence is TGTGTCAGCCCTCCACCCCCCCCAGGGGACCACTATGGCTACACCTTC. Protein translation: CVSPPPPPGDHYGYTF. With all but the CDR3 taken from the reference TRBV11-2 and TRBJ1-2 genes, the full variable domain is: EAGVAQSPRYKIIEKRQSVAFWCNPISGHATLYWYQQILGQGPKLLIQFQNNGVVDDSQLPKDRFSAERLKGVDSTLKIQPAKLEDSAVYLCVSPPPPPGDHYGYTFGSGTRLTVV.